This entry lists 26 T cell receptor beta chains sequenced from one sample in a study of control samples from healthy donors and cancer patients. Libraries were prepared by immunoSEQ multiplex PCR; TCRdb keeps only in-frame clonotypes and omits some of them. The sample consists of approximately 170,000 clones, around 87% of them appearing once. Sequencing was carried out using blood. These receptors all come from a woman aged 45-60 years in good health.

The CDR3 protein is CASSPVTGPTKTEAFF. In nucleotides, the CDR3 is TGTGCCAGCAGCCCTGTTACCGGGCCGACGAAGACTGAAGCTTTCTTT. The rearrangement links TRBV6-2 or TRBV6-3 to TRBJ1-1; the D is unclear. With 6 bases removed from V and 5 bases from J, the gap between germline ends came to 22 bases. The V gene's germline CDR1 is MNHEY and CDR2 SVGEGT. CDR3 length: 16 amino acids.

V and J are TRBV7-2 and TRBJ2-4; tentatively, D is TRBD1 or TRBD2 (5 bases each). The CDR3 is 15 amino acids. V lost 4 bases and J lost 0, with 10 bases in between. The germline gives CDR1 SGHTA, CDR2 FQGNSA. CDR3 coding DNA: TGTGCCAGCAGCTCCGGGGCAATAGCCAAAAACATTCAGTACTTC. Encoded protein: CASSSGAIAKNIQYF. Based on the CDR3 plus reference TRBV7-2 and TRBJ2-4, the full variable domain is GAGVSQSPSNKVTEKGKDVELRCDPISGHTALYWYRQSLGQGLEFLIYFQGNSAPDKSGLPSDRFSAERTGGSVSTLTIQRTQQEDSAVYLCASSSGAIAKNIQYFGAGTRLSVL.

CDR3 nucleotide sequence: TGTGCCAGCAGTGAACGGGGACGGCGCACAGATACGCAGTATTTT. Translating it yields CASSERGRRTDTQYF. The rearrangement joins TRBV6-1 to TRBJ2-3; D may match TRBD1 or TRBD2 (5 bases each). Trimming removed 2 bases from V and 1 base from J, with 10 bases in between. The CDR3 is 15 amino acids. Germline CDR1 is MNHNS and CDR2 is SASEGT.

This clone was detected only a few times. The genes are TRBV30 and TRBJ2-2; 10 positions agree with TRBD1. V was clipped by 0 bases and J by 6 bases; unmatched bases: 10. Germline V gene sequence: CDR1 GTSNPN, CDR2 SVGIG (reference sequence). This CDR3 contains 17 residues. CDR3 DNA sequence: TGTGCCTGGAGTGTTTTGACAGGGGGCTCCTATCCCGGGGAGCTGTTTTTT. It codes for CAWSVLTGGSYPGELFF.

CDR3 DNA: TGCGCCAGCAGCCAAGAAGCCTACAATCAGCCCCAGCATTTT. It is translated as CASSQEAYNQPQHF. This chain uses TRBV4-3 with TRBJ1-5; D gene uncertain. V lost 0 bases, J lost 3 bases, and 6 bases lay in between. The CDR3 has 14 amino acids. The V gene's germline CDR1 is LGHNA and CDR2 YSLEER.

The chain combines TRBV7-2 with TRBJ1-2, with TRBD1 matching over 7 bases. This CDR3 has 14 residues. J was trimmed by 7 bases and V by 1 base; bases with no gene match: 6. Germline V CDR1 and CDR2: SGHTA, FQGNSA. CDR3 coding DNA: TGTGCCAGCAGCTTAGGTCAGGGGGTGTCTGGCTACACCTTC. It codes for CASSLGQGVSGYTF.

DNA for the CDR3: TGTGCCAGCAGTTTTCCTCCCCCCTCTGGAAACACCATATATTTT. It is translated as CASSFPPPSGNTIYF. This chain uses TRBV28 with TRBJ1-3, with no clear D. The CDR3 runs 15 residues. CDR1 and CDR2 from the germline V gene are MDHEN and SYDVKM. Trimming pared 3 bases from V and 0 bases from J, leaving 9 bases between.

This chain connects TRBV7-2 to TRBJ2-7; 9 bases align to TRBD2. The CDR3 consists of 16 residues. With V trimmed by 5 bases and J by 0 bases, 8 bases remained unmatched. Germline V CDR1 and CDR2: SGHTA, FQGNSA. This CDR3 is CASSPVAGVNSYEQYF. CDR3 nucleotides: TGTGCCAGCAGCCCCGTAGCGGGAGTTAACTCCTACGAGCAGTACTTC.

The genes are TRBV2 and TRBJ1-5; unclear D gene. Germline assignment: CDR1 SNHLY and CDR2 FYNNEI. The length of the CDR3 is 14 residues. Trimming shortened V by 4 bases and J by 0 bases, and 7 bases separated the two germline ends. CDR3 DNA sequence: TGTGCCAGCAGTGGGGAGTATAGCAATCAGCCCCAGCATTTT. Its translation: CASSGEYSNQPQHF.

Written as DNA, the CDR3 is TGTGCCAGCAGGCAGGGGGCTGGAGGGGCCAACGTCCTGACTTTC. Its protein product is CASRQGAGGANVLTF. The rearrangement uses TRBV6-5 and TRBJ2-6, with 8 bases matching TRBD1. The V segment lost 6 bases and the J segment 4 bases; nucleotides outside the gene matches: 5. Germline CDR1 MNHEY, CDR2 SVGAGI. CDR3 length: 15 amino acids.

This chain connects TRBV7-6 to TRBJ2-3, with a weak D call TRBD2 (5 bases). The CDR3 consists of 15 residues. Per the germline V gene, CDR1 is SGHVS and CDR2 is FNYEAQ. Trimming took off 0 bases at V and 5 bases at J, with 12 bases between the two ends. CDR3 sequence reads: CASSLAHLRGDTQYF. In DNA, the CDR3 is TGTGCCAGCAGCTTAGCTCACCTACGGGGAGATACGCAGTATTTT.

This clone has a handful of counts. The gene calls are TRBV28 and TRBJ1-5, with D unresolved. Trimming took 6 bases from V and 11 from J, leaving 14 bases between them. The CDR3 contains 12 residues. CDR1 is MDHEN, CDR2 SYDVKM, per germline. The DNA for the CDR3 is TGTGCCAGCAGACGAACAATGTCTGCCCAGCATTTT. Amino acid sequence: CASRRTMSAQHF. Full variable domain (missing parts from reference TRBV28 and TRBJ1-5): DVKVTQSSRYLVKRTGEKVFLECVQDMDHENMFWYRQDPGLGLRLIYFSYDVKMKEKGDIPEGYSVSREKKERFSLILESASTNQTSMYLCASRRTMSAQHFGDGTRLSIL.

The V and J genes are TRBV5-1 and TRBJ1-2; TRBD1 aligns across 7 bases. The germline CDR1 and CDR2 sequences are SGHRS and YFSETQ. The CDR3 has 16 amino acids. The trim removed 0 bases at V and 7 bases at J, leaving 12 bases unmatched. This CDR3 reads CASSLVGQGGPGGYTF. The DNA of the CDR3 is TGCGCCAGCAGCTTGGTGGGGCAGGGGGGGCCAGGTGGCTACACCTTC.

The CDR3 DNA sequence: TGTGCCAGCTCACCACCGAATGGCAGGCGGGCAGATACGCAGTATTTT. Its protein product is CASSPPNGRRADTQYF. The chain links TRBV18 to TRBJ2-3; tentatively, D is TRBD2 (5 bases). Germline CDR1 is KGHSH and CDR2 is LQKENI. The CDR3 consists of 16 residues. V shed 0 bases and J shed 4 bases, with 14 bases lying between them.

V gene TRBV7-9 combines with J gene TRBJ2-7; 8 nucleotides match TRBD1. This CDR3 contains 15 residues. Germline CDR1 reads SEHNR; CDR2 reads FQNEAQ (reference sequence). The V segment lost 1 base and the J segment 6 bases; nucleotides outside the gene matches: 8. In DNA form, the CDR3 reads TGTGCCAGCAGCTTAGGGACAGGGTTTTCCCGCGAGCAGTACTTC. Its protein product is CASSLGTGFSREQYF. Together with reference TRBV7-9 and TRBJ2-7, the CDR3 gives the full variable domain: DTGVSQNPRHKITKRGQNVTFRCDPISEHNRLYWYRQTLGQGPEFLTYFQNEAQLEKSRLLSDRFSAERPKGSFSTLEIQRTEQGDSAMYLCASSLGTGFSREQYFGPGTRLTVT.

The V and J genes are TRBV5-1 and TRBJ1-1; unclear D gene. V lost 4 bases to trimming and J lost 5 bases, with 12 bases between them. CDR1 and CDR2 from the germline V gene are SGHRS and YFSETQ. The CDR3 is 13 amino acids. DNA for the CDR3: TGCGCCAGCAGCGTGGGGTCCGGAACTGAAGCTTTCTTT. This translates into CASSVGSGTEAFF.

This sequence joins TRBV29-1 and TRBJ1-2; the D gene is possibly TRBD1 (5 bases). Germline loops: CDR1 SQVTM, CDR2 ANQGSEA. This CDR3 spans 12 amino acids. V lost 3 bases and J lost 6, with 11 bases in between. This CDR3 reads CSVDLPGHGYTF. As DNA, the CDR3 is TGCAGCGTTGATCTTCCGGGGCATGGCTACACCTTC.

This clone appeared a single time. The chain combines TRBV5-1 with TRBJ1-1; perhaps TRBD1 as D (6 bases). Germline CDR1 reads SGHRS; CDR2 reads YFSETQ. V lost 6 bases and J 0 bases, leaving 18 bases between the germline ends. The CDR3 spans 16 residues. The CDR3 loop reads CASTRGLGSMNTEAFF. The CDR3 DNA follows: TGCGCCAGCACTAGGGGGTTGGGATCCATGAACACTGAAGCTTTCTTT.

This clone was seen only once. The chain couples TRBV6-5 to TRBJ1-2; 7 bases line up with TRBD1. Germline V lookup: CDR1 MNHEY, CDR2 SVGAGI. CDR3 length equals 15 residues. After removal of 4 bases from V and 2 bases from J, the junction contained 7 bases not matched to a gene. The CDR3 spells CASSSGQARNYGYTF. The CDR3 DNA follows: TGTGCCAGCAGTTCCGGACAGGCCCGAAACTATGGCTACACCTTC.

The rearrangement links TRBV4-3 to TRBJ2-1, with no clear D. CDR3 length: 12 residues. V was cut by 4 bases and J by 4 bases, with 5 bases left in between. Germline CDR1 is LGHNA and CDR2 is YSLEER. The CDR3 bases are TGCGCCAGCAGCCCGGGTTACAATGAGCAGTTCTTC. Translation gives CASSPGYNEQFF.

The rearrangement links TRBV28 to TRBJ1-6, with unresolved D. CDR1 is MDHEN, CDR2 SYDVKM, per germline. The CDR3 runs to 16 residues. The V end lost 7 bases, the J end lost 5 bases, and 18 bases lay between the germline ends. The CDR3 region has the DNA TGTGCCAGCACCGCCGGCGCAGCGTCAAATAATTCACCCCTCCACTTT. Its translation: CASTAGAASNNSPLHF.

This clone came up once. This chain connects TRBV18 to TRBJ1-5; 10 positions match TRBD1. The CDR3 length is 16 residues. The V segment lost 2 bases and the J segment 2 bases; nucleotides outside the gene matches: 3. Germline CDR1 reads KGHSH; CDR2 reads LQKENI. Here the CDR3 DNA reads TGTGCCAGCTCACCAAGGACAGGGGGTCGCAATCAGCCCCAGCATTTT. It encodes CASSPRTGGRNQPQHF.

The J gene is TRBJ1-2, the V gene TRBV7-9, with a possible D match to TRBD1 (5 bases). The CDR3 totals 14 residues. Trimming took off 5 bases at V and 3 bases at J, with 13 bases between the two ends. Germline V lookup: CDR1 SEHNR, CDR2 FQNEAQ (reference sequence). CDR3 region: CASSPTGTYYGYTF. DNA for the CDR3: TGTGCCAGCAGCCCTACCGGGACGTACTATGGCTACACCTTC.

The chain carries TRBV2 and TRBJ2-1, with 10 nucleotides matching TRBD2. CDR1 SNHLY and CDR2 FYNNEI come from the germline V gene. The CDR3 is 15 residues long. V shed 6 bases and J 4 bases; nucleotides not matched to a gene: 6. For the CDR3, the DNA is TGTGCCAGCAGGAGAGCGGGAGGGCCGTACAATGAGCAGTTCTTC. It yields the protein CASRRAGGPYNEQFF.

The chain carries TRBV30 and TRBJ1-6; TRBD1 might be the D (5 bases). The V end lost 7 bases, the J end lost 6 bases, and 13 bases lay between the germline ends. The CDR3 totals 13 residues. The germline V gene encodes CDR1 GTSNPN and CDR2 SVGIG (reference sequence). The CDR3 here is CASLGAGNSPLHF. The CDR3 DNA reads TGTGCCTCCTTAGGGGCTGGTAATTCACCCCTCCACTTT.

The V and J genes are TRBV27 and TRBJ2-7, with D possibly being TRBD1 or TRBD2 (6 bases each). Germline CDR1 is MNHEY and CDR2 is SMNVEV (reference sequence). With 9 bases removed from V and 4 bases from J, the gap between germline ends came to 16 bases. The CDR3 runs 13 residues. CDR3 in DNA: TGTGCCAGGAAGGAGGGGGTTTTTTACGAGCAGTACTTC. Translation gives CARKEGVFYEQYF.